The sequence of this TCR beta chain was determined in a study of blood T cell repertoires in COVID-19. Background on the study: The analysed material was cDNA or gDNA that came from T cells, B-cell-depleted T cells, or PBMCs.

Sequencing used immunoSEQ multiplex PCR; TCRdb keeps in-frame clones, though not all of them. The table includes over 120,000 clones, around 79% detected once. Sequences were obtained from peripheral blood. The receptor was isolated from a woman in her 70s with COVID-19, enrolled during active disease.

The CDR3 loop reads CAISPTENNSPLHF. The CDR3 DNA follows: TGTGCCATCAGCCCGACGGAGAATAATTCACCCCTCCACTTT. This chain links TRBV10-3 with TRBJ1-6; D gene ambiguous. Germline assignment: CDR1 ENHRY and CDR2 SYGVKD. V shed 6 bases and J shed 5 bases, with 11 bases lying between them. The CDR3 is made up of 14 amino acids.